These T cell receptor beta chains were read from a single sample in a study of blood T cell repertoires in COVID-19. Using immunoSEQ multiplex PCR, the repertoire was profiled, and TCRdb retains in-frame clones only, with some absent. This table has nearly 200,000 clones, around four fifths appearing once. Sequences were obtained from peripheral blood. These receptors originate from a man in his sixties with COVID-19, enrolled during active disease. Each CDR3 is given with its conserved first and last residue. Each record gives: J gene, clone size, V gene, D gene, CDR3 DNA, CDR3 protein. D genes are given only for firm matches. Size values are once, few and many counts, or a class for expanded clones, and some rows have none.

J: TRBJ2-1
size: NA
V: TRBV5-8
D: NA
DNA: TGTGCCAGTGACTCTAAACAGGGAGTCAATGAGCAGTTCTTC
CDR3: CASDSKQGVNEQFF

J: TRBJ2-7
size: NA
V: TRBV9
D: NA
DNA: TGTGCCAGCAGCGTAGCTGGAGGCGCTTTCTCCTACGAGCAGTACTTC
CDR3: CASSVAGGAFSYEQYF

J: TRBJ2-5
size: NA
V: TRBV6-5
D: TRBD1
DNA: TGTGCCAGCAGGAGAGGACAGGCGATGCAAGAGACCCAGTACTTC
CDR3: CASRRGQAMQETQYF

J: TRBJ1-2
size: NA
V: TRBV19
D: TRBD1
DNA: TGTGCCAGTAGTGCAGACAGGGGGCTAAATGGCTACACCTTC
CDR3: CASSADRGLNGYTF

J: TRBJ1-2
size: NA
V: TRBV6-5
D: NA
DNA: TGTGCCAGCTCCTTTTATCCCGAGAGCTATGGCTACACCTTC
CDR3: CASSFYPESYGYTF

J: TRBJ1-1
size: NA
V: TRBV3-1/TRBV3-2
D: NA
DNA: TGTGCCAGCAGCCATCGGACACTAAACACTGAAGCTTTCTTT
CDR3: CASSHRTLNTEAFF

J: TRBJ1-5
size: NA
V: TRBV5-8
D: TRBD1
DNA: TGTGCCAGCAGCCCGGGACAGGGGGCACGACAGCCCCAGCATTTT
CDR3: CASSPGQGARQPQHF

J: TRBJ1-2
size: once
V: TRBV21-1
D: NA
DNA: TGTGCCAGTCAGCAAAGGACAGGGAGGGAGGGCTACACCTTC
CDR3: CASQQRTGREGYTF

J: TRBJ2-1
size: NA
V: TRBV25-1
D: TRBD1
DNA: TGTGCCAGCAGTGACGACAGGGGCCGAAGCTCCTACAATGAGCAGTTCTTC
CDR3: CASSDDRGRSSYNEQFF

J: TRBJ2-5
size: NA
V: TRBV5-1
D: NA
DNA: TGCGCCAGCAGCCTAGACCGGGAGACCCAGTACTTC
CDR3: CASSLDRETQYF

J: TRBJ1-6
size: NA
V: TRBV7-2
D: NA
DNA: TGTGCCAGCAGCCCCCAGCCAGGGCGAAACTCACCCCTCCACTTT
CDR3: CASSPQPGRNSPLHF

J: TRBJ2-5
size: NA
V: TRBV7-6
D: NA
DNA: TGTGCCAGCAGCTTCGAACAGGCGACGGAGACCCAGTACTTC
CDR3: CASSFEQATETQYF

J: TRBJ2-7
size: NA
V: TRBV5-1
D: NA
DNA: TGCGCCAGCAGCACGGAGAGCGGGACAGGCGAGCAGTACTTC
CDR3: CASSTESGTGEQYF

J: TRBJ2-7
size: NA
V: TRBV18
D: NA
DNA: TGTGCCAGCTCACCGAGCTCCTACGAGCAGTACTTC
CDR3: CASSPSSYEQYF

J: TRBJ1-5
size: few
V: TRBV19
D: NA
DNA: TGTGCCAGTAGTCTTAGACTGGGTCAATGGGGCAATCAGCCCCAGCATTTT
CDR3: CASSLRLGQWGNQPQHF

J: TRBJ2-3
size: NA
V: TRBV28
D: NA
DNA: TGTGCCAGCAGTAGGACACTCGGCGAGACAGATACGCAGTATTTT
CDR3: CASSRTLGETDTQYF

J: TRBJ1-2
size: NA
V: TRBV2
D: TRBD1
DNA: TGTGCCAGCAGCGACAGGGGGCGAGACTATGGCTACACCTTC
CDR3: CASSDRGRDYGYTF

J: TRBJ1-1
size: NA
V: TRBV4-3
D: TRBD1
DNA: TGCGCCAGCAGCCCGATGACAGGGGCGCGTACTGAAGCTTTCTTT
CDR3: CASSPMTGARTEAFF

J: TRBJ1-4
size: few
V: TRBV5-1
D: TRBD1
DNA: TGCGCCAGCAGCTTGGCAACAGGGGGGTATGAAAAACTGTTTTTT
CDR3: CASSLATGGYEKLFF

J: TRBJ1-5
size: NA
V: TRBV5-1
D: TRBD1
DNA: TGCGCCAGCAGCCCGTCGGGGACAGGGTCTGTACAGCCCCAGCATTTT
CDR3: CASSPSGTGSVQPQHF

J: TRBJ2-5
size: NA
V: TRBV27
D: NA
DNA: TGTGCCAGCAGTTTAGTAGCGGACCAAGAGACCCAGTACTTC
CDR3: CASSLVADQETQYF

J: TRBJ2-6
size: NA
V: TRBV14
D: TRBD2
DNA: TGTGCCAGCAGCCAAGATAGTTTCGGGGCGGTAGCGGGGCGCTCTGGGGCCAACGTCCTGACTTTC
CDR3: CASSQDSFGAVAGRSGANVLTF

J: TRBJ2-1
size: NA
V: TRBV19
D: NA
DNA: TGTGCCAGTAGTCAGGGCGGGGACAATGAGCAGTTCTTC
CDR3: CASSQGGDNEQFF

J: TRBJ2-6
size: NA
V: TRBV18
D: NA
DNA: TGTGCCAGCTCACCGTACTCTGGGGCCAACGTCCTGACTTTC
CDR3: CASSPYSGANVLTF

J: TRBJ1-4
size: NA
V: TRBV9
D: NA
DNA: TGTGCCAGCAGCGGCACAACAACTAATGAAAAACTGTTTTTT
CDR3: CASSGTTTNEKLFF

J: TRBJ1-2
size: NA
V: TRBV4-3
D: NA
DNA: TGCGCCAGCAGCCAAGATCACACGTCGAACTATGGCTACACCTTC
CDR3: CASSQDHTSNYGYTF

J: TRBJ2-7
size: NA
V: TRBV7-9
D: TRBD2
DNA: TGTGCCAGCAGCCAAACTAGCGAACACGAGCAGTACTTC
CDR3: CASSQTSEHEQYF

J: TRBJ1-2
size: NA
V: TRBV5-8
D: TRBD1
DNA: TGTGCCAGCAGCCCGCGGGACAGGGGAGGATATGGCTACACCTTC
CDR3: CASSPRDRGGYGYTF

J: TRBJ1-5
size: NA
V: TRBV3-1/TRBV3-2
D: TRBD1
DNA: TGTGCCAGCAGCCAAATGACAGGGAATCAGCCCCAGCATTTT
CDR3: CASSQMTGNQPQHF

J: TRBJ2-7
size: NA
V: TRBV6-5
D: TRBD1
DNA: TGTGCCAGCAGTTACGGCCGACAGGGTGCCTACGAGCAGTACTTC
CDR3: CASSYGRQGAYEQYF

J: TRBJ2-1
size: NA
V: TRBV9
D: NA
DNA: TGTGCCAGCAGCGTAGAGGGGAAGTACAATGAGCAGTTCTTC
CDR3: CASSVEGKYNEQFF

J: TRBJ1-2
size: NA
V: TRBV6-4
D: NA
DNA: TGTGCCAGCAGTGTCTCCCGGGACACCGGTTTGACCTTC
CDR3: CASSVSRDTGLTF

J: TRBJ1-5
size: once
V: TRBV7-2
D: NA
DNA: TGTGCCAGCAGCTTGAACCAGGGGAGTCGTGGTCAGCCCCAGCATTTT
CDR3: CASSLNQGSRGQPQHF

J: TRBJ2-3
size: NA
V: TRBV10-3
D: TRBD2
DNA: TGTGCCATCAGTGTTATCGTTGGACTAGCGGGACAAGATACGCAGTATTTT
CDR3: CAISVIVGLAGQDTQYF

J: TRBJ1-1
size: NA
V: TRBV5-1
D: NA
DNA: TGCGCCACGCGAGACAGGCTGAACACTGAAGCTTTCTTT
CDR3: CATRDRLNTEAFF

J: TRBJ2-1
size: NA
V: TRBV5-1
D: NA
DNA: TGCGCCAGCAGCTCACAGGGTCAGTCCAATGAGCAGTTCTTC
CDR3: CASSSQGQSNEQFF

J: TRBJ2-7
size: NA
V: TRBV5-1
D: NA
DNA: TGCGCCAGCAGTTCGGAGAGCTCCTACGAGCAGTACTTC
CDR3: CASSSESSYEQYF

J: TRBJ1-3
size: NA
V: TRBV12-3/TRBV12-4
D: NA
DNA: TGTGCCAGCAGTGTGGGGCAGGGCGACACCATATATTTT
CDR3: CASSVGQGDTIYF

J: TRBJ2-1
size: NA
V: TRBV9
D: NA
DNA: TGTGCCAGCAGCGTAGGTACCCGGAGCTACAATGAGCAGTTCTTC
CDR3: CASSVGTRSYNEQFF

J: TRBJ1-2
size: NA
V: TRBV12-3/TRBV12-4
D: NA
DNA: TGTGCCAGCAGTTTTCGGGGGAAAGGCGGCTACACCTTC
CDR3: CASSFRGKGGYTF

J: TRBJ2-1
size: NA
V: TRBV10-3
D: TRBD1
DNA: TGTGCCATCAGTGGACTAGGACAGGGCTACAATGAGCAGTTCTTC
CDR3: CAISGLGQGYNEQFF

J: TRBJ2-7
size: NA
V: TRBV11-2
D: NA
DNA: TGTGCCAGCAGCGGGGGCCTCCAGGGCTCCTACGAGCAGTACTTC
CDR3: CASSGGLQGSYEQYF

J: TRBJ1-2
size: NA
V: TRBV7-9
D: TRBD1
DNA: TGTGCCAGCAGCCCACAGGGGGGCTATGGCTACACCTTC
CDR3: CASSPQGGYGYTF

J: TRBJ1-1
size: NA
V: TRBV18
D: TRBD1
DNA: TGTGCCAGCTCACCCGACGCTACAGGGGCAGTTGGAGCTTTCTTT
CDR3: CASSPDATGAVGAFF

J: TRBJ1-2
size: NA
V: TRBV7-2
D: TRBD1
DNA: TGTGCCAGCAGCTTAGATGGGACAGGGGCGATTGCCTACACCTTC
CDR3: CASSLDGTGAIAYTF

J: TRBJ1-1
size: NA
V: TRBV7-3
D: NA
DNA: TGTGCCAGCAGCTGGCAACAGGGCGCTGAAGCTTTCTTT
CDR3: CASSWQQGAEAFF

J: TRBJ2-7
size: NA
V: TRBV5-1
D: NA
DNA: TGCGCCAGCAGCCAGGGGCACACATACGAGCAGTACTTC
CDR3: CASSQGHTYEQYF

J: TRBJ2-6
size: NA
V: TRBV2
D: TRBD1
DNA: TGTGCCAGCAGACCCACAGGGGGAGGCTTAGGTGGGGCCAACGTCCCGACTTTC
CDR3: CASRPTGGGLGGANVPTF

J: TRBJ1-4
size: NA
V: TRBV28
D: NA
DNA: TGTGCCAGCAGTCCCAACGCCCGGGAGGGAAGTGAAAAACTGTTTTTT
CDR3: CASSPNAREGSEKLFF

J: TRBJ1-1
size: NA
V: TRBV12-3/TRBV12-4
D: NA
DNA: TGTGCCAGCAGTTGGAGGACTGAAGCTTTCTTT
CDR3: CASSWRTEAFF